Given below is one T cell receptor (beta chain) in context. What this receptor recognizes is not known. Base quality data are lacking; no much larger clone is found one base away. This record comes from a study of cytomegalovirus exposure and HLA in healthy donors (dated by TCRdb to the late 2010s). For context, the study as a whole: An earlier analysis of several hundred of the donors reported 276 Gb of sequence data and 117 million unique TCR beta sequences obtained from about 200 million T cells. An early release covering roughly 640 HLA-typed donors comprised 250 to 350 gigabases of sequencing data and tens of millions of unique TCR sequences. Of the roughly 400 genotyped donors, about 80% fell in the genetic ancestry cluster associated with self-reported Caucasian donors. The study aimed to test whether signatures of past pathogen exposure could be identified by cataloging public T cell receptors. The T cell repertoires of several hundred subjects were profiled by immunosequencing and related to cytomegalovirus serostatus. In addition to the first cohort of 666 subjects, a separate validation cohort of 120 different subjects was used. To predict cytomegalovirus infection status, the study brought together high-throughput TCR immunosequencing, statistical association of individual TCRs with disease status, and machine learning. In a later analysis, previously published TCR beta repertoires from some 640 donors were re-analyzed and high-resolution HLA genotyping was added so that TCR occurrence patterns could be studied. In the later analysis, no new phenotypic data were used to find candidate immune exposures; instead, reliance was placed on TCR beta sequences and their occurrence across donors. In an earlier analysis of several hundred of the donors, high-throughput TCR beta sequencing was used to judge whether each TCR beta V gene segment behaved as functional or pseudogenic. Donor age, sex, ethnicity and CMV serostatus were compiled together with the repertoire data. In a later genetic analysis, genome-wide SNP genotypes for about three fifths of the 666 donors were used, and that subset was treated as a discovery cohort. All discovery cohort repertoires had been generated using a single sequencing platform. HLA typing included class I and class II loci at four-digit resolution. The number of donors typed differed by locus, with 629-630 for A, B, C, DRB1 and DQB1, around 520 for DQA1, 600 to 610 for DPA1, and some 450 for DPB1. Because of strong linkage in the cohort, roughly five DR-DQ haplotypes were treated as single units for association and clustering. On average, approximately 250,000 unique TCR beta nucleotide sequences were sequenced per donor among some 430 genotyped donors of the cohort, with roughly 18% of those sequences being non-productive. Overall results and qualifications from the work: A total of roughly 160 TCR beta chains were listed by the study as associated with cytomegalovirus. A cluster of highly shared sequence variants was judged likely to represent a technical artifact of the sequencing pipeline. According to a later analysis, most CMV-associated TCR beta chains appeared to be HLA-restricted, and the HLA associations seemed to be driven largely by CMV exposure. According to a later analysis, TCR association rates differed among HLA loci, with DRB1 alleles showing the most associated TCRs and HLA-C alleles showing the fewest. An association between a missense DCLRE1C variant and V-gene and J-gene trimming of TCR beta chains was found in a later genetic analysis and replicated in an independent cohort. In a later analysis, HLA-associated TCR beta chains were found to be more clonally expanded and to have lower generation probabilities than equally common non-associated chains. Presence/absence analyses assumed roughly uniform sequencing depth across donors, an assumption that may not hold. In an earlier analysis of 500 to 650 of the donors, most TCR beta V segments appeared in productive rearrangements about 87% or about 30% of the time, broadly matching IMGT annotations. According to the authors, the approach could potentially be generalized to other disease states and immunological phenotypes. Because HLA typing was unavailable for some donors at each locus, only the typed subset was used in association tests. Correlated functional status among segregating V segments might reflect linkage disequilibrium, but an unknown experimental factor could not be ruled out. Most TCR sequences were observed very rarely across donors, whereas some public TCRs were present in many individuals. Immune exposure information for the cohort was limited to CMV serostatus. Assigning TCR associations to individual alleles was difficult when HLA alleles, especially DR and DQ, strongly co-occurred. A later genetic analysis reported fewer N-insertions in productive TCRs among donors in an Asian-associated ancestry cluster than the approximately 670-donor mean. In both the original and validation cohorts, the classifier was reported to diagnose cytomegalovirus status with high specificity and sensitivity. In this cohort, only TCR beta chains were sequenced, and detectable features were limited by the absence of alpha or paired-chain data. Some IMGT-functional V segments, including TRBV6-2 and TRBV6-3, could not be told apart with the 87-base-pair reads, so those segments were excluded. A further reported finding was that TCR beta sequences accurately predicted the HLA-A and HLA-B alleles for most subjects in the first cohort. About 17 rarely observed V segments, including chromosome 9 orphons, were excluded from the earlier analysis of some 590 of the donors because counts were too low. At a false discovery rate of 0.05, a later analysis linked under 20,000 TCR beta sequences to specific HLA alleles. A later analysis reported that several top co-occurrence clusters appeared linked to parvovirus B19, influenza, CMV and Epstein-Barr virus. Three of the identified cytomegalovirus-associated TCR beta chains were confirmed in vitro to be specific for cytomegalovirus antigens.

V was cut back by 6 bases and J by 5 bases, leaving a gap of 16 bases between them. Taken from cysteine to phenylalanine, the CDR3 has 14 residues. Only the CDR3 region is kept as DNA, spanning 42 bases read in frame from base 1. Sequences KGHSH (CDR1) and LQKENI (CDR2) are obtained from the germline V gene. Library construction relied on the immunoSEQ multiplex PCR assay. For the multiplex PCR, a mixture combining 60 forward primers for TCR Vbeta segments and 13 reverse primers for TCR Jbeta segments was used. The CDR3 region of rearranged TCR beta genes was amplified from genomic DNA by a multiplex PCR assay. The amplified TCR beta libraries were sequenced on the Illumina HiSeq System as 87-base-pair reads. For the original study's pipeline: Across the 500 to 750 repertoires, a later analysis counted roughly 84 million unique TCR beta chains, approximately 12 million of which were shared by at least two donors. A nearest-neighbor algorithm error-corrected the raw reads and collapsed the reads into unique sequences, merging closely related sequences to remove PCR and sequencing errors. CDR3 sequences were aligned to IMGT reference sequences to assign V, D and J gene segments. Each retained sequence needed at least a six-nucleotide match to both a V gene segment and a J gene segment. Rearrangements were called productive when the CDR3 lacked stop codons and stayed in frame with V and J; all others were non-productive. CDR3 was defined by IMGT convention, running from the second conserved V-encoded cysteine to the conserved J-encoded phenylalanine. Sequences without an unambiguous match to a single V gene segment were excluded from the earlier analysis of 500 to 700 of the donors. An earlier analysis of fewer than 750 of the donors classified V segments as functional when productive rearrangements were above 56.7% and as segregating when the standard deviation between donors was above 5%. A statistical classification framework was built to diagnose cytomegalovirus status from the catalog of TCR beta chain sequences. In a later analysis, V and J genes were assigned by comparing TCR nucleotide sequences against IMGT/GENE-DB human TR gene sequences. The TCRdist pipeline was used in a later analysis to assign CDR3 sequences and most-parsimonious VDJ recombination scenarios. In a later analysis, each TCR beta chain was defined by its CDR3 amino acid sequence together with its V-gene family, and reads lacking a unique V-gene family were excluded. A later analysis removed 450 to 600 highly shared, low-generation-probability nucleotide sequences to deal with suspected cross-contamination and a sequencing artifact. In a later analysis, a clonal expansion index was calculated for each public chain from normalized within-repertoire ranks of inferred template counts. In a later analysis, generation probabilities were computed with a VDJ recombination model fitted to out-of-frame rearrangements, and the resulting probabilities were checked against IGoR. In a later analysis, hypergeometric tests were used to score TCR-TCR, TCR-HLA and TCR-CMV co-occurrence, with a repertoire-size bias correction applied to TCR pairs. In a later analysis, false discovery rates were estimated by permuting HLA or CMV assignments 20 times. A later analysis grouped co-occurring TCRs with DBSCAN, adding TCRdist sequence similarity when clustering within HLA-allele-positive subsets. Repertoires with fewer than 30,000 or more than 120,000 public chains were left out of co-occurrence clustering, as were about five repertoires with anomalous nucleotide sharing. TCRdb holds this immuneACCESS table with in-frame rearrangements only. Some clones are missing; in checked studies, unresolved V genes explain under half, and the rest has no known cause. That table furnishes V, J and clone size, whereas the DNA furnished D and trimming. The sample table shows about 150,000 clones, and about three fifths are seen once. The top ten clonotypes cover about 3% of the sample.

The cohort consisted of 650 to 850 healthy bone marrow donors. All cohort members were sampled while nominally healthy, although unrecorded immune exposures were likely present. The donor tested CMV seropositive and was one of the 289 seropositive cohort members. Every donor gave a peripheral blood sample, and the peripheral blood mononuclear cells from that sample were used for TCR beta sequencing. Genomic DNA extraction from the blood cell samples was performed with the Qiagen DNeasy Blood Extraction Kit. Source material: PBMCs. The rearranged segments are TRBV18 and TRBJ2-5; confidence is insufficient to name the D gene. This receptor was identified in a woman aged 25 to 45 in good health and CMV-seropositive. The CDR3 here reads CASSTSDEEETQYF. The DNA reads TGTGCCAGCTCTACCAGCGACGAGGAGGAGACCCAGTACTTC. This CDR3, with the reference TRBV18 and TRBJ2-5 proteins standing in past its ends, gives the full variable domain NAGVMQNPRHLVRRRGQEARLRCSPMKGHSHVYWYRQLPEEGLKFMVYLQKENIIDESGMPKERFSAEFPKEGPSILRIQQVVRGDSAAYFCASSTSDEEETQYFGPGTRLLVL.